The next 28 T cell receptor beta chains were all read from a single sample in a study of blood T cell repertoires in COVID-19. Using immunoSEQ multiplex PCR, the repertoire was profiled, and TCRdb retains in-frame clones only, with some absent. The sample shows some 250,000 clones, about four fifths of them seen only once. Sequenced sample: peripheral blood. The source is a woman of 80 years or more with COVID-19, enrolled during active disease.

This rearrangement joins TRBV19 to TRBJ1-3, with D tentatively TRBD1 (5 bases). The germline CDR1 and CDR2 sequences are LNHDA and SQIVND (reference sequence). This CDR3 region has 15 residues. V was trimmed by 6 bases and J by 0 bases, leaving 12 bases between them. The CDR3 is CASRLGGSSGNTIYF. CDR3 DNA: TGTGCCAGTAGGCTCGGGGGTAGCTCTGGAAACACCATATATTTT.

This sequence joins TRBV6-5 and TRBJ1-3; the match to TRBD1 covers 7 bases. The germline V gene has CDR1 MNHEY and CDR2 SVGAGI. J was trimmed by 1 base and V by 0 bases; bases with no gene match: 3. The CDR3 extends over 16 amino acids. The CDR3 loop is CASSYSGTASGNTIYF. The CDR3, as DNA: TGTGCCAGCAGTTACTCGGGGACAGCTTCTGGAAACACCATATATTTT.

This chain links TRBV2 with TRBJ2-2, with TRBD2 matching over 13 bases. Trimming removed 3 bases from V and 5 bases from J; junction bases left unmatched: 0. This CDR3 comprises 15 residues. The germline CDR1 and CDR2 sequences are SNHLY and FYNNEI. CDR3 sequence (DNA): TGTGCCAGCAGTGAGGGACTAGCGGGAACCGGGGAGCTGTTTTTT. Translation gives CASSEGLAGTGELFF.

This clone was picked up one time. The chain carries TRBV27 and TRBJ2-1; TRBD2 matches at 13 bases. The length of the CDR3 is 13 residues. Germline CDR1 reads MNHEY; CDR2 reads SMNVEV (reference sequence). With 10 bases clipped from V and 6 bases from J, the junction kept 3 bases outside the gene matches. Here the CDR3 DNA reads TGTGCCACCCGGACTAGCGGGAGCAATGAGCAGTTCTTC. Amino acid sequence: CATRTSGSNEQFF.

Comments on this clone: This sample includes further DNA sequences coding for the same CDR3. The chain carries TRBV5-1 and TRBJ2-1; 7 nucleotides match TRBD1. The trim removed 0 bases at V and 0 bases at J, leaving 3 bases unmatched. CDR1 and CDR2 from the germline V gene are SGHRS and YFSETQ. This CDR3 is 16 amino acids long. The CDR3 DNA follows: TGCGCCAGCAGCTTGGGGGCAGGGGGCTCCTACAATGAGCAGTTCTTC. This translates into CASSLGAGGSYNEQFF. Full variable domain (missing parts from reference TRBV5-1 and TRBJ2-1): KAGVTQTPRYLIKTRGQQVTLSCSPISGHRSVSWYQQTPGQGLQFLFEYFSETQRNKGNFPGRFSGRQFSNSRSEMNVSTLELGDSALYLCASSLGAGGSYNEQFFGPGTRLTVL.

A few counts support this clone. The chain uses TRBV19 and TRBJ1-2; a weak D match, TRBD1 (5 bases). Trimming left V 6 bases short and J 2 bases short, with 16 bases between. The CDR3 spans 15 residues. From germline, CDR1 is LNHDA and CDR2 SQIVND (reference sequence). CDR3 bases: TGTGCCAGTAGCCGCACAGGCTTTGGAAACTATGGCTACACCTTC. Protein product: CASSRTGFGNYGYTF. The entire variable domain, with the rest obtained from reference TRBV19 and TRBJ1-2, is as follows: DGGITQSPKYLFRKEGQNVTLSCEQNLNHDAMYWYRQDPGQGLRLIYYSQIVNDFQKGDIAEGYSVSREKKESFPLTVTSAQKNPTAFYLCASSRTGFGNYGYTFGSGTRLTVV.

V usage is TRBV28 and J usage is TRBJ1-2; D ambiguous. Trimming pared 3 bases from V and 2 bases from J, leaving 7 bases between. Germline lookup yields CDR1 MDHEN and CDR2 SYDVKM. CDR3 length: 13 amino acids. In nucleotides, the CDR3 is TGTGCCAGCAGTTTCCGCGGGAACTATGGCTACACCTTC. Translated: CASSFRGNYGYTF.

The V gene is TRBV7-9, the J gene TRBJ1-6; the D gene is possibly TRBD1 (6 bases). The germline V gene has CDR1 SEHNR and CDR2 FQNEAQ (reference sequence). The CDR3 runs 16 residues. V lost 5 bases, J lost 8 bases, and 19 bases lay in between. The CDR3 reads CASSQAGGDRDSPLHF. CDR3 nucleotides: TGTGCCAGCAGCCAAGCGGGGGGCGACCGGGATTCACCCCTCCACTTT.

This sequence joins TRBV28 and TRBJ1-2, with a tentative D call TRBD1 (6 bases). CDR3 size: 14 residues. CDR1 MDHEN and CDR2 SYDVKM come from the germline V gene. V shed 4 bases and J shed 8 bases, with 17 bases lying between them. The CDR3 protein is CASSSWGGRGGYTF. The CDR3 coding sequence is TGTGCCAGCAGTTCATGGGGGGGGCGCGGCGGCTACACCTTC.

CDR3 DNA sequence: TGTGCCAGCAGCTCCAACAGGTTCACTAACTATGGCTACACCTTC. Translation: CASSSNRFTNYGYTF. This chain links TRBV7-8 with TRBJ1-2, with a weak D call TRBD1 (5 bases). V dropped 4 bases and J dropped 0 bases, with 12 bases sitting between them. The CDR3 is 15 residues long. The germline V gene has CDR1 SGHVS and CDR2 FQNEAQ.

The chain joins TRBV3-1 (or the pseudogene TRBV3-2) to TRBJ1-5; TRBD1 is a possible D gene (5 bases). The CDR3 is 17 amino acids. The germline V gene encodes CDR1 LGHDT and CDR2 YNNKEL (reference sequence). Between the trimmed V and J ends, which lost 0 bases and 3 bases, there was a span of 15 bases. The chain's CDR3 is CASSQEGYRQNNQPQHF. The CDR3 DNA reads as TGTGCCAGCAGCCAAGAGGGGTATAGACAGAACAATCAGCCCCAGCATTTT.

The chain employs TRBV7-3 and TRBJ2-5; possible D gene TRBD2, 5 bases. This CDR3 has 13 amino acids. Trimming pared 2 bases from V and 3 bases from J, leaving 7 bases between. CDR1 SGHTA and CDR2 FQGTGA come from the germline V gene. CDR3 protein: CASSLYGEETQYF. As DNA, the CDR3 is TGTGCCAGCAGCTTATACGGGGAAGAGACCCAGTACTTC. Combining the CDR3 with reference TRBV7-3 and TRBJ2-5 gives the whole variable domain GAGVSQTPSNKVTEKGKYVELRCDPISGHTALYWYRQSLGQGPEFLIYFQGTGAADDSGLPNDRFFAVRPEGSVSTLKIQRTERGDSAVYLCASSLYGEETQYFGPGTRLLVL.

CDR3 protein: CASSLISGQGVDSNQPQHF. The CDR3 coding sequence is TGTGCCAGCAGCTTGATCTCAGGACAGGGGGTCGATAGCAATCAGCCCCAGCATTTT. The V call is TRBV7-6, the J call TRBJ1-5, with 10 bases identical to TRBD1. The germline CDR1 and CDR2 sequences are SGHVS and FNYEAQ. V dropped 3 bases and J dropped 0; count of bases not matched to a gene: 11. CDR3 length equals 19 residues.

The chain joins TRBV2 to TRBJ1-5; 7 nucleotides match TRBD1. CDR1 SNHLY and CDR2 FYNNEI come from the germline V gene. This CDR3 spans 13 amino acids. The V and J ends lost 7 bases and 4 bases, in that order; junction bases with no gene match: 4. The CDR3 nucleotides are TGTGCCAGCACCTCCAGGGGGAATCAGCCCCAGCATTTT. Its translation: CASTSRGNQPQHF.

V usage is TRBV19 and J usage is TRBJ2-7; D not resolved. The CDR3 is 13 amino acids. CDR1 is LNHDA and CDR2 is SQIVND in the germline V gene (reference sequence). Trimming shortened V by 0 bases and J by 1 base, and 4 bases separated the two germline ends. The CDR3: CASSIDPSYEQYF. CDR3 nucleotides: TGTGCCAGTAGTATAGATCCGTCCTACGAGCAGTACTTC.

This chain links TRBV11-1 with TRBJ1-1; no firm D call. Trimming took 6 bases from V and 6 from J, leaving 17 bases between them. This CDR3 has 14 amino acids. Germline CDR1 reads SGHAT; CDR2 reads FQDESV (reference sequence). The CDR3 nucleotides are TGTGCCAGCAGTCTTACCCTTCAGACACCTGAAGCTTTCTTT. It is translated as CASSLTLQTPEAFF.

The CDR3, as DNA: TGCGCCAGCAGCTTGCGAACTAGCGGGATTTCCACAGATACGCAGTATTTT. Protein sequence: CASSLRTSGISTDTQYF. The rearrangement joins TRBV5-1 to TRBJ2-3; 10 nucleotides align to TRBD2. The junction had 7 bases not matched to a gene; V was cut back by 1 base and J by 2 bases. Germline V gives CDR1 SGHRS, CDR2 YFSETQ. The CDR3 covers 17 residues.

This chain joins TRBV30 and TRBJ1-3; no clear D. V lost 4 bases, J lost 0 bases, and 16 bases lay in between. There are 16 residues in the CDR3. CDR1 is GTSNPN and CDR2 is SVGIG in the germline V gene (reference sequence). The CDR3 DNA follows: TGTGCCTGGACCTTAACAGCTCCCTCCTCTGGAAACACCATATATTTT. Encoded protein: CAWTLTAPSSGNTIYF. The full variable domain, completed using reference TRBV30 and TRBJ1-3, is SQTIHQWPATLVQPVGSPLSLECTVEGTSNPNLYWYRQAAGRGLQLLFYSVGIGQISSEVPQNLSASRPQDRQFILSSKKLLLSDSGFYLCAWTLTAPSSGNTIYFGEGSWLTVV.

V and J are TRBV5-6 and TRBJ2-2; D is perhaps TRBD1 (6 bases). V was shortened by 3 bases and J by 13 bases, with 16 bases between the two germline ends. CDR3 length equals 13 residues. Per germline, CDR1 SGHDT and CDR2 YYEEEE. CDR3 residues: CASSSTGHGWLFF. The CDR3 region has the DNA TGTGCCAGCAGCTCTACAGGGCATGGGTGGCTGTTTTTT.

The CDR3 loop reads CASKTGGENTGELFF. DNA of the CDR3: TGTGCCAGCAAAACCGGGGGTGAGAACACCGGGGAGCTGTTTTTT. V and J are TRBV5-4 and TRBJ2-2; TRBD2 is a possible D gene (6 bases). The CDR3 is 15 amino acids. V lost 6 bases, J lost 1 base, and 13 bases lay in between. CDR1 and CDR2 from the germline V gene are SGHNT and YYREEE (reference sequence).

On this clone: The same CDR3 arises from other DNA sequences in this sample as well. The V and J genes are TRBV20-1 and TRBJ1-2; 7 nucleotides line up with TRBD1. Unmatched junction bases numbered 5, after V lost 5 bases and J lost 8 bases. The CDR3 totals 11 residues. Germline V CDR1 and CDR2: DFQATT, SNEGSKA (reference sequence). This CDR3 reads CSARQGGGYTF. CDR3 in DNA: TGCAGTGCTCGACAGGGAGGAGGCTACACCTTC.

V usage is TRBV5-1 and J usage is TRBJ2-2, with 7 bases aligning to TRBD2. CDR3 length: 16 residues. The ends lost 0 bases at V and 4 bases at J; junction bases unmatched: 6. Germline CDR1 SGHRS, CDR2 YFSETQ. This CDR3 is CASSLAAASGTGELFF. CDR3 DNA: TGCGCCAGCAGCTTGGCAGCGGCTAGCGGCACCGGGGAGCTGTTTTTT.

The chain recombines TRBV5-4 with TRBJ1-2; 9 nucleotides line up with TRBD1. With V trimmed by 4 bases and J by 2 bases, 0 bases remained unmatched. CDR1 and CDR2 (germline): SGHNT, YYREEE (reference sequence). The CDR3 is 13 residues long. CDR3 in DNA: TGTGCCAGCAGCGGGACAGGGAACTATGGCTACACCTTC. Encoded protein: CASSGTGNYGYTF.

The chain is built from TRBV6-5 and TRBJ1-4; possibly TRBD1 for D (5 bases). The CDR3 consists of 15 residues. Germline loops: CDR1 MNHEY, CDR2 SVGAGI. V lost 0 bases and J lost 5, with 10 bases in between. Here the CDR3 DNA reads TGTGCCAGCAGTTACTCGGGCGGGGCGAATGAAAAACTGTTTTTT. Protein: CASSYSGGANEKLFF.

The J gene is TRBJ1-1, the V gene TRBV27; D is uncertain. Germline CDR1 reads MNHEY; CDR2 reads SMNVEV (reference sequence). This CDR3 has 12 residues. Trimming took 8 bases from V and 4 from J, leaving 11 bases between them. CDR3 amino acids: CASGRTLTEAFF. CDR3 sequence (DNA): TGTGCCAGCGGGCGGACTCTCACTGAAGCTTTCTTT.

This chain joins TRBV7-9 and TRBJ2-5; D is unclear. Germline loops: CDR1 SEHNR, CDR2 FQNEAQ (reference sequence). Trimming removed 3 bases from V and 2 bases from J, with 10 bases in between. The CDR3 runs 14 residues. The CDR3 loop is CASSFGQRQETQYF. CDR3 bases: TGTGCCAGCAGCTTCGGTCAGCGACAAGAGACCCAGTACTTC.

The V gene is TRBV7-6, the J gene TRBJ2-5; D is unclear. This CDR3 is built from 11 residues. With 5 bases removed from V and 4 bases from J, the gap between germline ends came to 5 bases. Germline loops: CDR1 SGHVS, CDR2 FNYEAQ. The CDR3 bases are TGTGCCAGCAGCCCCTTAGAGACCCAGTACTTC. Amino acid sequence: CASSPLETQYF.

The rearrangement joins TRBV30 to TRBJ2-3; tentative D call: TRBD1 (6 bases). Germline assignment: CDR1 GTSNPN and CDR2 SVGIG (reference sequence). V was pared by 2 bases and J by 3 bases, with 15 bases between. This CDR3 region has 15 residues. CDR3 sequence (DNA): TGTGCCTGGAGTCCACAGGGCTTTGGTACAGATACGCAGTATTTT. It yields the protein CAWSPQGFGTDTQYF.